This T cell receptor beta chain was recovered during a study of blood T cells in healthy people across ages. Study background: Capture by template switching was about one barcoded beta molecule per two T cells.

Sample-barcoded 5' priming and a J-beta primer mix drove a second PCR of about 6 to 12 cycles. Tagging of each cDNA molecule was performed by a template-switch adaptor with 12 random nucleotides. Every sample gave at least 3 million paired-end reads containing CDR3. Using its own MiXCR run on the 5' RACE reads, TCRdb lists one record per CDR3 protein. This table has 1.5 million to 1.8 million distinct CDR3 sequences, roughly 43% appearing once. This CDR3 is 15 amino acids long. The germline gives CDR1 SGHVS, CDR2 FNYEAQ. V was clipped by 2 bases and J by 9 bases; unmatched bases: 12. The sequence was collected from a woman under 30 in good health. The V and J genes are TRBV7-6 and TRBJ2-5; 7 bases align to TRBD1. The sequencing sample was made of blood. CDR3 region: CASSLPLDRSWAQYF. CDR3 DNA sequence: TGTGCCAGCAGCTTACCCTTGGACAGGTCGTGGGCCCAGTACTTC.